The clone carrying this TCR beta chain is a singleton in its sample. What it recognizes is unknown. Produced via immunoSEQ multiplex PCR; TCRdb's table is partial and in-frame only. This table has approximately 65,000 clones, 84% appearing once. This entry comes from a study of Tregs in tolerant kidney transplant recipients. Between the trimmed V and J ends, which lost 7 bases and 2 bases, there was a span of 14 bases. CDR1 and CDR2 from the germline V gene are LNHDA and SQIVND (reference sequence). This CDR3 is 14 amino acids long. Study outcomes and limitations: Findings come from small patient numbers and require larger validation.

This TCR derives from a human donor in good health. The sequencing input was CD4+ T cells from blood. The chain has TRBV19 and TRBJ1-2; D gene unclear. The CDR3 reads CASTPGTGNYGYTF. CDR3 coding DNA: TGTGCCAGTACCCCCGGTACCGGCAACTATGGCTACACCTTC.